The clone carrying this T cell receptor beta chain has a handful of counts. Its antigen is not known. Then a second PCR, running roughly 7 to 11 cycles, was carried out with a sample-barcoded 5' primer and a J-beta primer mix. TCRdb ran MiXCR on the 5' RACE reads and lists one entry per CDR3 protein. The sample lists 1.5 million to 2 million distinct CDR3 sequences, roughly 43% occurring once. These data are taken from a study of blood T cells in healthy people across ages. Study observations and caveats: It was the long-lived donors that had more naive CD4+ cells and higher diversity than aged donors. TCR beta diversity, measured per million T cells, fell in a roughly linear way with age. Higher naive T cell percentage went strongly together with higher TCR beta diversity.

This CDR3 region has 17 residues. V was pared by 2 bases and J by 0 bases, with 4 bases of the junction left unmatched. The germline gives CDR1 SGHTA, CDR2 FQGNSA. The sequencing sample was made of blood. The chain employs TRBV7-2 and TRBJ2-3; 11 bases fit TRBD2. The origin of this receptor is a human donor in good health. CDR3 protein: CASSLTSGGTSTDTQYF. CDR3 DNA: TGTGCCAGCAGCTTAACTAGCGGGGGTACTAGCACAGATACGCAGTATTTT.